Each of the 9 T cell receptor beta chains below was sequenced from the same sample in a study of T cells in Graves' hyperthyroidism and ophthalmopathy. The source material, RNA transcripts, was used to amplify TCR beta CDR3 regions. A set of HTBI primers served as the primers for a first-round RT-PCR of the TCR CDR3. TCRdb fed the multiplex PCR reads into MiXCR, producing one record per CDR3 protein. The table shows more than 500,000 distinct CDR3 sequences, with roughly 14% occurring only once. The sample taken for sequencing was blood. Receptors originate from a woman between 35 and 50 years old with Graves' ophthalmopathy.

The V gene is TRBV25-1, the J gene TRBJ1-5; D unresolved. Per germline, CDR1 MGHDK and CDR2 SYGVNS. CDR3 length equals 17 residues. Deletions cut 6 bases from V and 0 bases from J, with 18 bases between. The DNA of the CDR3 is TGTGCCAGCAGGCCACGGTTAATAGAGTATAGCAATCAGCCCCAGCATTTT. It is translated as CASRPRLIEYSNQPQHF.

In its sample, this clonotype was seen many times. The chain combines TRBV10-1 with TRBJ2-2, with 10 positions matching TRBD1. Germline trimming cut 6 bases from V and 3 bases from J; bases unmatched to any gene: 1. The CDR3 consists of 14 residues. From germline, CDR1 is WNHNN and CDR2 SYGVQD (reference sequence). CDR3 loop: CASSGTGDTGELFF. CDR3 nucleotide sequence: TGCGCCAGCAGCGGGACAGGGGACACCGGGGAGCTGTTTTTT.

This clonotype was counted ten times or more. The chain uses TRBV6-1 and TRBJ1-1; 9 bases line up with TRBD1. V shed 6 bases and J 4 bases; nucleotides not matched to a gene: 12. The CDR3 length is 16 residues. CDR1 is MNHNS, CDR2 SASEGT, per germline. The CDR3: CASRGQGPRGSTEAFF. The CDR3 nucleotides read TGTGCCAGCAGGGGACAGGGTCCTCGAGGGAGCACTGAAGCTTTCTTT.

This clonotype was seen repeatedly, ten times or more. V usage is TRBV10-2 and J usage is TRBJ2-7; D possibly corresponds to TRBD2 (5 bases). The CDR3 length is 14 residues. The V gene's germline CDR1 is WSHSY and CDR2 SAAADI. Between the trimmed V and J ends, which lost 5 bases and 0 bases, there was a span of 11 bases. CDR3 in DNA: TGCGCCAGCAGTCCCCGGACTTACTCCTACGAGCAGTACTTC. Its protein is CASSPRTYSYEQYF.

The chain recombines TRBV20-1 with TRBJ2-7; D is unresolved. The V and J ends lost 0 bases and 2 bases respectively, with 20 bases between them. The CDR3 covers 17 residues. Germline values: CDR1 DFQATT, CDR2 SNEGSKA (reference sequence). The chain's CDR3 is CSAREPRRSKGPYEQYF. The CDR3 coding sequence is TGCAGTGCTAGAGAGCCCCGGCGCAGCAAGGGCCCCTACGAGCAGTACTTC.

There are a few counts of this clonotype. This CDR3 is CASSQDIWTYEQYF. Written as DNA, the CDR3 is TGTGCCAGCAGCCAAGATATTTGGACCTACGAGCAGTACTTC. V usage is TRBV3-1 and J usage is TRBJ2-7; D is unresolved. V lost 0 bases and J lost 2, with 8 bases in between. CDR1 and CDR2 (germline): LGHDT, YNNKEL (reference sequence). The CDR3 consists of 14 residues.

This clonotype was counted ten times or more. The chain combines TRBV7-6 with TRBJ2-7; D perhaps matches TRBD1 (5 bases). The CDR3 sequence is 14 residues long. Trimming took off 1 base at V and 5 bases at J, with 12 bases between the two ends. Germline V lookup: CDR1 SGHVS, CDR2 FNYEAQ. CDR3 nucleotide sequence: TGTGCCAGCAGCTTAGGAGGCAGGGTAAACGAGCAGTACTTC. It encodes CASSLGGRVNEQYF.

The chain recombines TRBV11-3 with TRBJ2-7, with 10 nucleotides matching TRBD2. This CDR3 spans 19 amino acids. CDR1 is SGHNT and CDR2 is YENEEA in the germline V gene. J gave up 8 bases and V 4 bases, and 23 bases lay outside the gene matches. The chain's CDR3 is CASSSRPGTSAITPTKQYF. In nucleotides, the CDR3 is TGTGCCAGCAGCTCCCGACCCGGGACTAGCGCCATTACTCCTACGAAGCAGTACTTC.

This clonotype turned up a few times. This chain joins TRBV6-2 or TRBV6-3 and TRBJ1-5; TRBD1 is a possible D gene (5 bases). Per germline, CDR1 MNHEY and CDR2 SVGEGT. The CDR3 length is 15 residues. V lost 2 bases and J 8 bases, leaving 16 bases between the germline ends. CDR3 DNA sequence: TGTGCCAGCAGTTACGCAGGGTCCCTCTGGGAGCCCCAGCATTTT. Protein: CASSYAGSLWEPQHF.